A selection of T cell receptor beta chains follows, all from one sample in a study of blood T cell repertoires in COVID-19. Using immunoSEQ multiplex PCR, the repertoire was profiled, and TCRdb retains in-frame clones only, with some absent. The sample lists around 370,000 clones; approximately 87% were seen once. The sequencing input was peripheral blood. The receptors were sampled from a woman aged 45 to 65 with COVID-19, enrolled during active disease. Each CDR3 is given with its conserved first and last residue. A D gene is named only where the DNA matches it firmly. Only part of the rows carry a size: once, few, many, or a class if the clone is expanded.

>.|TRBJ1-6|.|TRBV5-1
TGCGCCAGCAGCTTGGTGGAGGGCCGCGGACCCCTCCACTTT
CASSLVEGRGPLHF
>.|TRBJ1-1|.|TRBV7-9
TGTGCCAGCAGCTACCCGGGACACCTTGGAAACACTGAAGCTTTCTTT
CASSYPGHLGNTEAFF
>.|TRBJ1-1|TRBD1|TRBV4-1
TGCGCCAGCAGCCAAGATCAGGACAGGGGAGCTTTCTTT
CASSQDQDRGAFF
>.|TRBJ2-2|TRBD1|TRBV7-3
TGTGCCAGCAGAAGGGACAGCTACACCGGGGAGCTGTTTTTT
CASRRDSYTGELFF
>few|TRBJ1-2|.|TRBV9
TGTGCCAGCAGCGCACAGGGAGGGGGGGCCTATGGCTACACCTTC
CASSAQGGGAYGYTF
>.|TRBJ2-3|TRBD2|TRBV5-1
TGCGCCAGCAGCTTGGGAGCGGGGGTTAACACAGATACGCAGTATTTT
CASSLGAGVNTDTQYF
>once|TRBJ2-5|TRBD1|TRBV6-2/TRBV6-3
TGTGCCAGCAGCCCTATCAGGACAGGGGTCCAAGAGACCCAGTACTTC
CASSPIRTGVQETQYF
>.|TRBJ2-3|TRBD2|TRBV24-1
TGTGCCACCAGCCTAGCGGGAGGAGGGACAGATACGCAGTATTTT
CATSLAGGGTDTQYF
>.|TRBJ2-3|.|TRBV5-1
TGCGCCAGCCGCCCAGGCCCCGAAGGCACAGATACGCAGTATTTT
CASRPGPEGTDTQYF
>.|TRBJ2-7|.|TRBV7-6
TGTGCCAGCAGCTCGCCGGCGAAAGGGGGATCCTCCTACGAGCAGTACTTC
CASSSPAKGGSSYEQYF
>.|TRBJ2-3|TRBD2|TRBV18
TGTGCCAGCTCACCGGGACTAGCGGGAGTTAAAGATACGCAGTATTTT
CASSPGLAGVKDTQYF
>.|TRBJ2-5|.|TRBV7-9
TGTGCCAGCAGCTTATGGAGGACAGACCAAGAGACCCAGTACTTC
CASSLWRTDQETQYF
>.|TRBJ2-2|.|TRBV5-4
TGTGCCAGCAGCTTCCTTAGCGGAGCGAACACCGGGGAGCTGTTTTTT
CASSFLSGANTGELFF
>.|TRBJ1-2|.|TRBV4-2
TGTGCCAGCAGCCTAGAATCCCGGGGCTACACCTTC
CASSLESRGYTF
>.|TRBJ2-1|.|TRBV7-3
TGTGCCAGCAGCTCCGGGGGAAACTTGTTCTTC
CASSSGGNLFF
>.|TRBJ2-5|TRBD2|TRBV7-2
TGTGCCAGCAGCTTACAACCGCCTCGACTAGCCAAAGAAGAGACCCAGTACTTC
CASSLQPPRLAKEETQYF
>.|TRBJ2-1|TRBD2|TRBV29-1
TGCAGCGTGACCAGGGGACTAGCGGATTACAATGAGCAGTTCTTC
CSVTRGLADYNEQFF